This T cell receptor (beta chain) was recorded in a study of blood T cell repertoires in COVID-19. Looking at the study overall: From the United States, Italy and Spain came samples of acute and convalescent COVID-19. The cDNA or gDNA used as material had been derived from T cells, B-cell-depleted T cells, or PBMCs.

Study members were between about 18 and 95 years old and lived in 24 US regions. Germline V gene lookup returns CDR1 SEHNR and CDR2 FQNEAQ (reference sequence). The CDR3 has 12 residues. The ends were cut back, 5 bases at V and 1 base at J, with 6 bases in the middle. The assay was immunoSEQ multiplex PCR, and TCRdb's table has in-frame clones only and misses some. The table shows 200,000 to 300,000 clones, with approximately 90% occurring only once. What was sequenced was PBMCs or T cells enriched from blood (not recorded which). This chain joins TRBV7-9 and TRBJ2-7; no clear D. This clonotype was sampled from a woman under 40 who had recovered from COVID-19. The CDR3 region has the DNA TGTGCCAGCAGCCCGGGTTCCTACGAGCAGTACTTC. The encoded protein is CASSPGSYEQYF. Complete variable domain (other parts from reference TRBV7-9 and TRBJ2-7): DTGVSQNPRHKITKRGQNVTFRCDPISEHNRLYWYRQTLGQGPEFLTYFQNEAQLEKSRLLSDRFSAERPKGSFSTLEIQRTEQGDSAMYLCASSPGSYEQYFGPGTRLTVT.